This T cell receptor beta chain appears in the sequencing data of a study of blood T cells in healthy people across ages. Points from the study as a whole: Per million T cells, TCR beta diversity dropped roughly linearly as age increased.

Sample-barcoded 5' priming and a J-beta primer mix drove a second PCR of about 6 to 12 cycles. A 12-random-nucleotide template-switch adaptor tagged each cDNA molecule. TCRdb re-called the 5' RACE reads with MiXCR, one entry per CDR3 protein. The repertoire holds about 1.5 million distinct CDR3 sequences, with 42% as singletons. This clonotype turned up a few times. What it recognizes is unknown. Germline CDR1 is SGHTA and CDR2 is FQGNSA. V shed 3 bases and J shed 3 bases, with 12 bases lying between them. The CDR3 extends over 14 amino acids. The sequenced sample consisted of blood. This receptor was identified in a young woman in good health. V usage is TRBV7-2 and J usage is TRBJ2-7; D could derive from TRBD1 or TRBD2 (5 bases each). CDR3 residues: CASSLGRAFYEQYF. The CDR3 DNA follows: TGTGCCAGCAGCTTGGGACGAGCGTTCTACGAGCAGTACTTC.